A single sample is the source of the 25 T cell receptor beta chains below, sequenced in a study of OX40 agonist ivuxolimab in advanced cancers. Only in-frame clones appear in the TCRdb table, and some are missing; sequencing was by immunoSEQ multiplex PCR. The sample yields roughly 60,000 clones, 90% to 95% seen once. Sequenced here: CD4+ or CD8+ T cells sorted from blood, sampled in a trial of the OX40 agonist ivuxolimab. The receptors stem from an adult with an advanced solid tumor such as melanoma, head and neck, liver or kidney cancer.

This chain links TRBV28 with TRBJ2-1; no definite D call. Trimming pared 5 bases from V and 8 bases from J, leaving 10 bases between. The CDR3 is 12 amino acids. In germline, CDR1 is MDHEN, CDR2 SYDVKM. The CDR3 coding sequence is TGTGCCAGCAGTCCCCGGACGGATGAGCAGTTCTTC. It is translated as CASSPRTDEQFF.

CDR3 nucleotide sequence: TGTGCCAGCAGTGACTCCCAATACACAGGGGCAGGTGGCTATGGCTACACCTTC. This codes for CASSDSQYTGAGGYGYTF. V and J are TRBV2 and TRBJ1-2; TRBD1 matches at 7 bases. This CDR3 region has 18 residues. Germline V CDR1 and CDR2: SNHLY, FYNNEI. V gave up 3 bases and J gave up 4 bases; unmatched junction bases: 17.

This chain links TRBV27 with TRBJ2-5; 13 bases map to TRBD2. The CDR3 loop spans 16 amino acids. Germline V gene data show CDR1 as MNHEY and CDR2 as SMNVEV (reference sequence). J lost 9 bases, V lost 11 bases, and 18 bases had no gene match. The CDR3, as DNA: TGTGCCTCCATTGGGTTTAGGACTAGCGGGAGTTGGGCCCAGTACTTC. Its protein product is CASIGFRTSGSWAQYF.

This rearrangement joins TRBV28 to TRBJ2-1; 9 bases are a match to TRBD2. The germline gives CDR1 MDHEN, CDR2 SYDVKM. The CDR3 runs to 16 residues. After removal of 7 bases from V and 7 bases from J, the junction contained 14 bases not matched to a gene. The chain's CDR3 is CASIPAAGGTRNEQFF. The CDR3 bases are TGTGCCAGCATCCCGGCGGCGGGAGGGACTCGGAATGAGCAGTTCTTC.

J is TRBJ2-4 and V is TRBV11-2; no clear D gene. The CDR3 loop spans 13 amino acids. Per the germline V gene, CDR1 is SGHAT and CDR2 is FQNNGV. The V and J ends lost 6 bases and 6 bases respectively, with 12 bases between them. The CDR3 bases are TGTGCCAGCAGGTCGCGACTTCGAAACATTCAGTACTTC. It yields the protein CASRSRLRNIQYF.

This clone was seen only a few times. In nucleotides, the CDR3 is TGTGCCAGCAGCTTAACGGGGGGACTAGCAGACACCGGGGAGCTGTTTTTT. Protein product: CASSLTGGLADTGELFF. This rearrangement joins TRBV11-2 to TRBJ2-2, with 9 bases fitting TRBD2. The germline V gene encodes CDR1 SGHAT and CDR2 FQNNGV. The CDR3 has 17 amino acids. Trimming removed 2 bases from V and 3 bases from J; junction bases left unmatched: 7.

The V gene is TRBV23-1, the J gene TRBJ2-2; TRBD2 agrees at 16 bases. TRBV23-1 falls under the ORF class, with uncertain function. The CDR3 is 21 amino acids. Losses at the gene ends were 3 bases for V and 2 bases for J; bases not matched to a gene: 12. CDR3 coding DNA: TGCGCCAGCAGTCAGCACGGGACTAGCGGGAGGGGGCACCAAAACACCGGGGAGCTGTTTTTT. Residues: CASSQHGTSGRGHQNTGELFF.

In its sample, this clone is medium-sized. The chain couples TRBV29-1 to TRBJ1-3; D not certain. CDR1 is SQVTM, CDR2 ANQGSEA, per germline. Trimming removed 7 bases at V and 0 bases at J, with 10 bases between. The CDR3 sequence is 13 residues long. The CDR3 region has the DNA TGCAGCGCCAGACAAATCTCTGGAAACACCATATATTTT. It specifies CSARQISGNTIYF.

V is TRBV28 and J is TRBJ2-1; TRBD1 matches at 8 bases. Trimming took 2 bases from V and 3 from J; bases not matched to a gene: 3. Germline lookup yields CDR1 MDHEN and CDR2 SYDVKM. The CDR3 runs 15 residues. In DNA, the CDR3 is TGTGCCAGCAGTTTAGACAGGGGTCTCTACAATGAGCAGTTCTTC. Translated, it gives CASSLDRGLYNEQFF.

J is TRBJ2-7 and V is TRBV4-3; TRBD1 is a possible D gene (5 bases). The CDR3 is 13 amino acids. The V end was cut by 0 bases, the J end by 6 bases, with 9 bases between. Germline loops: CDR1 LGHNA, CDR2 YSLEER. The CDR3, as DNA: TGCGCCAGCAGCCAAGATGGGGCTAGCGAGCAGTACTTC. Amino acid sequence: CASSQDGASEQYF.

This clone came up once. The J gene is TRBJ2-3, the V gene TRBV10-2, with 13 bases identical to TRBD2. Germline V gene sequence: CDR1 WSHSY, CDR2 SAAADI. V shed 5 bases and J 6 bases; nucleotides not matched to a gene: 2. CDR3 length: 14 amino acids. The CDR3 nucleotides read TGCGCCAGCAGTACTAGCGGGAGGGCCGATACGCAGTATTTT. Translation gives CASSTSGRADTQYF.

This clone was seen a single time. The V gene is TRBV25-1, the J gene TRBJ2-1; possibly TRBD2 for D (6 bases). The CDR3 has 17 residues. V was pared by 0 bases and J by 5 bases, with 17 bases between. Germline V gene lookup returns CDR1 MGHDK and CDR2 SYGVNS. The CDR3 loop is CASSEYFGGLQDNEQFF. In nucleotides, the CDR3 is TGTGCCAGCAGTGAATACTTCGGGGGACTTCAAGACAATGAGCAGTTCTTC. Based on the CDR3 plus reference TRBV25-1 and TRBJ2-1, the full variable domain is EADIYQTPRYLVIGTGKKITLECSQTMGHDKMYWYQQDPGMELHLIHYSYGVNSTEKGDLSSESTVSRIRTEHFPLTLESARPSHTSQYLCASSEYFGGLQDNEQFFGPGTRLTVL.

The rearrangement joins TRBV5-8 to TRBJ2-1; TRBD2 aligns across 11 bases. This CDR3 has 14 residues. Germline loops: CDR1 SGHTS, CDR2 YDEGEE. V lost 7 bases to trimming and J lost 6 bases; unmatched junction nucleotides: 6. CDR3 in DNA: TGTGCCAGCTTGTTAGCGGGAGGGTCCAATGAGCAGTTCTTC. It codes for CASLLAGGSNEQFF.

This sequence joins TRBV6-5 and TRBJ1-2, with D uncertain. CDR1 and CDR2 (germline): MNHEY, SVGAGI. This CDR3 has 13 amino acids. V was shortened by 6 bases and J by 4 bases, with 12 bases between the two germline ends. In DNA form, the CDR3 reads TGTGCCAGCAGCCCCGACTCTCTCTATGGCTACACCTTC. Its translation is CASSPDSLYGYTF.

This chain connects TRBV19 to TRBJ2-7; D may be TRBD1 (6 bases). The CDR3 is made up of 13 amino acids. Per germline, CDR1 LNHDA and CDR2 SQIVND (reference sequence). The ends were cut back, 8 bases at V and 3 bases at J, with 14 bases in the middle. The CDR3 region is CASAPGHSYEQYF. For the CDR3, the DNA is TGTGCCAGTGCCCCGGGACACAGCTACGAGCAGTACTTC.

The chain uses TRBV4-3 and TRBJ2-7; 7 nucleotides agree with TRBD2. The CDR3 totals 15 residues. CDR1 is LGHNA, CDR2 YSLEER, per germline. The junction had 9 bases not matched to a gene; V was cut back by 1 base and J by 6 bases. The CDR3 sequence is CASSQVYGLGAEQYF. CDR3 nucleotides: TGCGCCAGCAGCCAAGTTTACGGACTAGGGGCCGAGCAGTACTTC.

In this sample, this clone turned up once. The genes are TRBV5-6 and TRBJ1-4; D is uncertain. The CDR3 loop spans 16 amino acids. CDR1 SGHDT and CDR2 YYEEEE come from the germline V gene. V lost 4 bases, J lost 2 bases, and 15 bases lay in between. Written as DNA, the CDR3 is TGTGCCAGCAGCCCGGCGCGGGGAACCACTAATGAAAAACTGTTTTTT. It codes for CASSPARGTTNEKLFF.

The CDR3 region is CASSFWGSETQYF. The CDR3, as DNA: TGTGCCAGCAGCTTCTGGGGATCAGAGACCCAGTACTTC. The chain couples TRBV7-2 to TRBJ2-5; D unresolved. The length of the CDR3 is 13 residues. The ends were cut back, 3 bases at V and 4 bases at J, with 9 bases in the middle. Germline V gene data show CDR1 as SGHTA and CDR2 as FQGNSA.

V is TRBV2 and J is TRBJ2-3; 7 bases match TRBD1. The CDR3 extends over 13 amino acids. In germline, CDR1 is SNHLY, CDR2 FYNNEI. Trimming removed 8 bases from V and 3 bases from J; junction bases left unmatched: 5. Here the CDR3 reads CASDRVATDTQYF. In nucleotides, the CDR3 is TGTGCCAGCGACAGGGTCGCGACAGATACGCAGTATTTT. The whole variable domain, filled in from reference TRBV2 and TRBJ2-3, reads EPEVTQTPSHQVTQMGQEVILRCVPISNHLYFYWYRQILGQKVEFLVSFYNNEISEKSEIFDDQFSVERPDGSNFTLKIRSTKLEDSAMYFCASDRVATDTQYFGPGTRLTVL.

CDR3 DNA sequence: TGTGCCAGCCGAAGTAGGAAATGGCCCCAGCATTTT. It is translated as CASRSRKWPQHF. The J gene is TRBJ1-5, the V gene TRBV6-5; no clear D. The V end lost 8 bases, the J end lost 9 bases, and 14 bases lay between the germline ends. Germline V lookup: CDR1 MNHEY, CDR2 SVGAGI. This CDR3 has 12 residues.

The chain combines TRBV7-6 with TRBJ2-1; a weak D match, TRBD2 (5 bases). CDR1 is SGHVS, CDR2 FNYEAQ, per germline. The V and J ends lost 4 bases and 8 bases respectively, with 18 bases between them. The CDR3 extends over 15 amino acids. The CDR3 sequence: CASSSPLSSSYEQFF. CDR3 coding DNA: TGTGCCAGCAGCTCTCCCCTAAGTTCTAGCTATGAGCAGTTCTTC. Combining the CDR3 with reference TRBV7-6 and TRBJ2-1 gives the whole variable domain GAGVSQSPRYKVTKRGQDVALRCDPISGHVSLYWYRQALGQGPEFLTYFNYEAQQDKSGLPNDRFSAERPEGSISTLTIQRTEQRDSAMYRCASSSPLSSSYEQFFGPGTRLTVL.

The rearrangement links TRBV19 to TRBJ2-6; D call uncertain. Germline-derived CDR1 and CDR2 are LNHDA and SQIVND (reference sequence). V shed 2 bases and J shed 4 bases, with 9 bases lying between them. CDR3 length: 15 amino acids. The CDR3 loop is CASSITVEGANVLTF. In DNA, the CDR3 is TGTGCCAGTAGTATAACGGTAGAGGGGGCCAACGTCCTGACTTTC.

The chain uses TRBV5-1 and TRBJ2-5, with 14 bases aligning to TRBD2. The CDR3 extends over 17 amino acids. Germline V CDR1 and CDR2: SGHRS, YFSETQ. Losses at the gene ends were 6 bases for V and 5 bases for J; bases not matched to a gene: 12. In DNA, the CDR3 is TGCGCCAGCACCTATTACGGGACTAGCGGGAGAGGGGAGACCCAGTACTTC. It yields the protein CASTYYGTSGRGETQYF.

J is TRBJ2-7 and V is TRBV14, with TRBD2 identical over 8 bases. The CDR3 runs to 16 residues. Unmatched junction bases numbered 5, after V lost 0 bases and J lost 1 base. Germline V gives CDR1 SGHDN, CDR2 FVKESK. The CDR3 region is CASSQDQSSGSYEQYF. CDR3 DNA sequence: TGTGCCAGCAGCCAAGATCAGTCTAGCGGGTCCTACGAGCAGTACTTC. Using reference TRBV14 and TRBJ2-7 for the parts outside the CDR3, the full variable domain is EAGVTQFPSHSVIEKGQTVTLRCDPISGHDNLYWYRRVMGKEIKFLLHFVKESKQDESGMPNNRFLAERTGGTYSTLKVQPAELEDSGVYFCASSQDQSSGSYEQYFGPGTRLTVT.

The chain employs TRBV5-4 and TRBJ1-1; no clear D gene. Germline loops: CDR1 SGHNT, CDR2 YYREEE (reference sequence). V dropped 0 bases and J dropped 0 bases, with 12 bases sitting between them. The CDR3 spans 16 residues. The CDR3 sequence is CASSLDLSGLNTEAFF. CDR3 in DNA: TGTGCCAGCAGCTTGGATTTGTCTGGTTTGAACACTGAAGCTTTCTTT.